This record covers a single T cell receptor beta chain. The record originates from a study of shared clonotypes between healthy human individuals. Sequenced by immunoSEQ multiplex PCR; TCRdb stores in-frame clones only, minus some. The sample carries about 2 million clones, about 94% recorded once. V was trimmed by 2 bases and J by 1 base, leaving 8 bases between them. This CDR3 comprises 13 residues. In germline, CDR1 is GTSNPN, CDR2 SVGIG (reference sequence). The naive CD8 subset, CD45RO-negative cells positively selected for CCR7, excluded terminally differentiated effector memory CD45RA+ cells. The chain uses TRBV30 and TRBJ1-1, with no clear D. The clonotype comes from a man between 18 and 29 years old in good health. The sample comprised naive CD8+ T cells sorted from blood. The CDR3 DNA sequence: TGTGCCTGGAGTCCCCCCGGGAACACTGAAGCTTTCTTT. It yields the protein CAWSPPGNTEAFF.